This paragraph reports one TCR beta chain. Antigen unknown. This entry belongs to a study of T cell responses to AZD1222 COVID-19 vaccine. Study-level findings and limits: Repertoire sampling occurred only after the peak T cell response. Once two AZD1222 doses were given, Spike-specific TCR breadth and depth went up. The donor cohort was predominantly white British with a female majority, and clonal diversity may have been underestimated. It was only six AZD1222 recipients who were seropositive at baseline.

Measured with immunoSEQ multiplex PCR; TCRdb has only the in-frame clones, and not every one. The sample records over 130,000 clones, around 95% being singletons. The CDR3 has 16 residues. Germline V CDR1 and CDR2: LNHDA, SQIVND (reference sequence). J was trimmed by 5 bases and V by 4 bases; bases with no gene match: 13. This specimen was peripheral blood, taken on day 0 of AZD1222 vaccination. The chain couples TRBV19 to TRBJ2-5; 7 bases line up with TRBD2. This TCR was recovered from an adult in good health. For the CDR3, the DNA is TGTGCCAGTAGTACCGAAGCCCGGGGGGTTCGGGAGACCCAGTACTTC. This translates into CASSTEARGVRETQYF.